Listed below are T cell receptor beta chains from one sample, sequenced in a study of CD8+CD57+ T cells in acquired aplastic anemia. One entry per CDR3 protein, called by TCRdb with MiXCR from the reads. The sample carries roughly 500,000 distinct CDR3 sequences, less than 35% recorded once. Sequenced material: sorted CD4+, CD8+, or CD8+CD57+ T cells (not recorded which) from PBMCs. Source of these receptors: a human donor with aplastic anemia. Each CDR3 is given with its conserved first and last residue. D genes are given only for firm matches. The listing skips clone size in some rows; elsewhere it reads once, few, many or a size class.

CDR3nt: TGTGCCAGCAGTTTCCCGGTCACGCCATACGAGCAGTACTTC
CDR3aa: CASSFPVTPYEQYF
d_gene: -
abundance: many
v_gene: TRBV6-5
j_gene: TRBJ2-7

CDR3nt: TGTGCCACCAGCAGCCCGAAGACAGGGGTGAGTTCACCCCTCCACTTT
CDR3aa: CATSSPKTGVSSPLHF
d_gene: TRBD1
abundance: -
v_gene: TRBV15
j_gene: TRBJ1-6

CDR3nt: TGTGCCAGCAGCGTAGACAGGGGGCGGTTTCAGCCCCAGCATTTT
CDR3aa: CASSVDRGRFQPQHF
d_gene: TRBD1
abundance: -
v_gene: TRBV9
j_gene: TRBJ1-5

CDR3nt: TGTGCCAGCAGTTACCAGGGGGCGGACTATGGCTACACCTTC
CDR3aa: CASSYQGADYGYTF
d_gene: TRBD1
abundance: many
v_gene: TRBV6-5
j_gene: TRBJ1-2

CDR3nt: TGCGCCAGCAGCCAACTCTTACAGGAGGTTAATGAAAAACTGTTTTTT
CDR3aa: CASSQLLQEVNEKLFF
d_gene: -
abundance: -
v_gene: TRBV4-1
j_gene: TRBJ1-4

CDR3nt: TGCAGTGCTTCGGAGGCCACCTACGAGCAGTACTTC
CDR3aa: CSASEATYEQYF
d_gene: -
abundance: -
v_gene: TRBV20-1
j_gene: TRBJ2-7

CDR3nt: TGCAGTGCCAGGATGGACAGCATGAACACTGAAGCTTTCTTT
CDR3aa: CSARMDSMNTEAFF
d_gene: -
abundance: -
v_gene: TRBV20-1
j_gene: TRBJ1-1

CDR3nt: TGTGCCAGCAGCGGGGGTGGGGCCTACGAGCAGTACTTC
CDR3aa: CASSGGGAYEQYF
d_gene: -
abundance: few
v_gene: TRBV9
j_gene: TRBJ2-7

CDR3nt: TGTGCCAGCAATGACGGCCAACATTCACCCCTCCACTTT
CDR3aa: CASNDGQHSPLHF
d_gene: -
abundance: many
v_gene: TRBV12-3/TRBV12-4
j_gene: TRBJ1-6

CDR3nt: TGTGCCAGCAGCCCGACAATGGGGCTAGTGGGATCAGATACGCAGTATTTT
CDR3aa: CASSPTMGLVGSDTQYF
d_gene: -
abundance: -
v_gene: TRBV7-6
j_gene: TRBJ2-3

CDR3nt: TGTGCCAGCAGTTTTTCTCCGGGAGGTCAGCCCCAGCATTTT
CDR3aa: CASSFSPGGQPQHF
d_gene: -
abundance: few
v_gene: TRBV12-3/TRBV12-4
j_gene: TRBJ1-5

CDR3nt: TGTGCCACCAGCTTCCCTGGCGGTGCAGATACGCAGTATTTT
CDR3aa: CATSFPGGADTQYF
d_gene: -
abundance: many
v_gene: TRBV24-1
j_gene: TRBJ2-3

CDR3nt: TGTGCCAGCAGCCACGCGGGGGCCTATGGCTACACCTTC
CDR3aa: CASSHAGAYGYTF
d_gene: -
abundance: many
v_gene: TRBV5-8
j_gene: TRBJ1-2

CDR3nt: TGTGCCAGCAGTTCCCCGCAAGTATCCAATACCGCCTATGGCTACACCTTC
CDR3aa: CASSSPQVSNTAYGYTF
d_gene: -
abundance: -
v_gene: TRBV6-5
j_gene: TRBJ1-2

CDR3nt: TGTGCCAGCACCCTAAGGGACAGGGGGCTTATAAGTATGGTTAATTCACCCCTCCACTTT
CDR3aa: CASTLRDRGLISMVNSPLHF
d_gene: TRBD1
abundance: few
v_gene: TRBV7-3
j_gene: TRBJ1-6

CDR3nt: TGTGCCAGCAGCTTGGTTAAATTCAGGGTTATAGGGGACACTGAAGCTTTCTTT
CDR3aa: CASSLVKFRVIGDTEAFF
d_gene: -
abundance: few
v_gene: TRBV5-6
j_gene: TRBJ1-1